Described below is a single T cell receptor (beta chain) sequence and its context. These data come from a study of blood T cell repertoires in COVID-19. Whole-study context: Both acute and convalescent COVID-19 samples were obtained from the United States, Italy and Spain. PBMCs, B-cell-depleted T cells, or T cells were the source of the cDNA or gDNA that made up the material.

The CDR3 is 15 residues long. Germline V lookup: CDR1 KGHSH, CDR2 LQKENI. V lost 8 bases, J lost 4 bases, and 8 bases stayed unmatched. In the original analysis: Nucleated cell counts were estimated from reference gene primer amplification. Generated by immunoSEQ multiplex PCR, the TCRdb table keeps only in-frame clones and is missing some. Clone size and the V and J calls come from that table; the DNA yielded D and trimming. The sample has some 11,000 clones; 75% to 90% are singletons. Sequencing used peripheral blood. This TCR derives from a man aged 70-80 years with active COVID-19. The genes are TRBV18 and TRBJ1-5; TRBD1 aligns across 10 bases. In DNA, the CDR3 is TGTGCCAGCCAACCGGGACAGGGGAGAAATCAGCCCCAGCATTTT. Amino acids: CASQPGQGRNQPQHF.